This T cell receptor beta chain was sequenced for a study of tumor-infiltrating lymphocytes in primary liver carcinoma. As for the study in general: Regardless of tissue type, samples showed similar yields of roughly 3.5 to 7.13 million productive TCRbeta reads.

Germline DNA was extracted too, while blood RNA derived from unsorted whole blood. This clonotype was counted at least ten times. CDR3 length equals 17 residues. CDR1 is MNHNS, CDR2 SASEGT, per germline. The junction had 8 bases not matched to a gene; V was cut back by 1 base and J by 5 bases. Researchers generated TCR beta cDNA from roughly 510 ng of total RNA, relying on a constant-region primer. Three nested multiplex PCR rounds, a slightly modified ARM-PCR method, built the TCR beta libraries. Use of TRBV1-TRBV30 forward primers with a C-beta reverse primer characterized the first two PCR rounds, which lasted about 10 cycles each. MiXCR was run by TCRdb on the multiplex PCR reads, yielding one entry per CDR3 protein. The data show 300,000 to 350,000 distinct CDR3 sequences, with around 60% seen just once and roughly 6.5% held by the top ten.

Sequenced material: peripheral blood. This receptor was taken from a man aged 40-49 years with primary liver carcinoma and hepatitis B virus infection. The chain uses TRBV6-1 and TRBJ2-2, with TRBD2 matching 9 bases. CDR3 in amino acids: CASSEVVVAGETGELFF. In DNA form, the CDR3 reads TGTGCCAGCAGTGAAGTCGTGGTAGCGGGAGAGACCGGGGAGCTGTTTTTT.